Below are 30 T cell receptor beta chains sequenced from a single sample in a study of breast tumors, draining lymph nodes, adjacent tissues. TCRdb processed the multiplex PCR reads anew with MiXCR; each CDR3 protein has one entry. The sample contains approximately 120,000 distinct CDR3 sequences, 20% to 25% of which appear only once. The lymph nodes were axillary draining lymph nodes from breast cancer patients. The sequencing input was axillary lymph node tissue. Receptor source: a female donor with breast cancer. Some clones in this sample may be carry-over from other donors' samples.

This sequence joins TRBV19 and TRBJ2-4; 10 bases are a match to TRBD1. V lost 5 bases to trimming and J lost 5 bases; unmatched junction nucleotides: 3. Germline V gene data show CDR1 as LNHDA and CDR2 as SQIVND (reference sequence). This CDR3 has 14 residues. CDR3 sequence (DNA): TGTGCCAGTAGTTTAGGGACAGGGGAAAACATTCAGTACTTC. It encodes CASSLGTGENIQYF. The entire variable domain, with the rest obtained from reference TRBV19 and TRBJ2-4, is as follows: DGGITQSPKYLFRKEGQNVTLSCEQNLNHDAMYWYRQDPGQGLRLIYYSQIVNDFQKGDIAEGYSVSREKKESFPLTVTSAQKNPTAFYLCASSLGTGENIQYFGAGTRLSVL.

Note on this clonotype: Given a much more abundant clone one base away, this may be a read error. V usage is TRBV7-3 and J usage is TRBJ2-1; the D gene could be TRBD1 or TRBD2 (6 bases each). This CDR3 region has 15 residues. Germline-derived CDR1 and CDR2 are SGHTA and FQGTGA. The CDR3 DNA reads TGTGCCAGCGGCTTAATACAGGGAGGAGGGAATGAGCAGTTCTTC. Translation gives CASGLIQGGGNEQFF.

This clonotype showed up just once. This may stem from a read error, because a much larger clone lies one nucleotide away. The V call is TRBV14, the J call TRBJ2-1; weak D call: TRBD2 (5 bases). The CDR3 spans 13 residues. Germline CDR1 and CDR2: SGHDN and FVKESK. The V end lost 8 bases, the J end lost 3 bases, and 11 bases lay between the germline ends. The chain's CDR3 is CASGRGFYNEQFF. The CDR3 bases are TGTGCCAGCGGCCGAGGGTTCTACAATGAGCAGTTCTTC.

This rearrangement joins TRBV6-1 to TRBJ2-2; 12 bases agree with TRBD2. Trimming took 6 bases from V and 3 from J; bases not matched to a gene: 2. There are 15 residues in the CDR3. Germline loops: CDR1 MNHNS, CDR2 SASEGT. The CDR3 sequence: CASRLAGGDTGELFF. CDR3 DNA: TGTGCCAGCAGGCTAGCGGGAGGGGACACCGGGGAGCTGTTTTTT.

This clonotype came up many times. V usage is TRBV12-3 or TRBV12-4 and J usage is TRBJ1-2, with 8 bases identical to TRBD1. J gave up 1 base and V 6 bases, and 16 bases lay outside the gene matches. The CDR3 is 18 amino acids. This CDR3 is CASRSAGGDDLFNYGYTF. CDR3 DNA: TGTGCCAGCAGGTCTGCAGGGGGCGACGACCTTTTTAACTATGGCTACACCTTC.

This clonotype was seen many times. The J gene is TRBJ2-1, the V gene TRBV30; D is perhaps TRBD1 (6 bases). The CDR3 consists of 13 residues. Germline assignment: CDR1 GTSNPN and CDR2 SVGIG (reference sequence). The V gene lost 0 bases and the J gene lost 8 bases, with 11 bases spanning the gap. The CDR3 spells CAWSVQGRDEQFF. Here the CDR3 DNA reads TGTGCCTGGAGTGTACAGGGCCGTGATGAGCAGTTCTTC.

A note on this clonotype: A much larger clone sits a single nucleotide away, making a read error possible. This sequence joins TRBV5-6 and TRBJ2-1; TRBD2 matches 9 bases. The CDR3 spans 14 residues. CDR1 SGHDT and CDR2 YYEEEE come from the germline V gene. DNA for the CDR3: TGTGCCAGCAGCTGGACTAGCGCGGACAATGAGCAGCTCTTC. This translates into CASSWTSADNEQLF. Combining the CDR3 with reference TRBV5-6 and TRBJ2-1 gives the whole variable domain DAGVTQSPTHLIKTRGQQVTLRCSPKSGHDTVSWYQQALGQGPQFIFQYYEEEERQRGNFPDRFSGHQFPNYSSELNVNALLLGDSALYLCASSWTSADNEQLFGPGTRLTVL.

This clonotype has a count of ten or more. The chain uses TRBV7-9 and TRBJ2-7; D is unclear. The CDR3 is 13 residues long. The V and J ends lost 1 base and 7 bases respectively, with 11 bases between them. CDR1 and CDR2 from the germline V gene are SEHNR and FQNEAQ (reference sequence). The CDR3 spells CASSLVQGSEQYF. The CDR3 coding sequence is TGTGCCAGCAGCTTAGTACAAGGTTCAGAGCAGTACTTC. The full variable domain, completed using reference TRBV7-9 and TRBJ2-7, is DTGVSQNPRHKITKRGQNVTFRCDPISEHNRLYWYRQTLGQGPEFLTYFQNEAQLEKSRLLSDRFSAERPKGSFSTLEIQRTEQGDSAMYLCASSLVQGSEQYFGPGTRLTVT.

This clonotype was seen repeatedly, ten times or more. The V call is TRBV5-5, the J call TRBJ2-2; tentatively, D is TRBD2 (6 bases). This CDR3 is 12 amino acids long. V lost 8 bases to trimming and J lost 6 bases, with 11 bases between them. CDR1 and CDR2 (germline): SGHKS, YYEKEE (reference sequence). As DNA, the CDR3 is TGTGCCAGTACACGGGGGTCCGGGGAGCTGTTTTTT. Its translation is CASTRGSGELFF.

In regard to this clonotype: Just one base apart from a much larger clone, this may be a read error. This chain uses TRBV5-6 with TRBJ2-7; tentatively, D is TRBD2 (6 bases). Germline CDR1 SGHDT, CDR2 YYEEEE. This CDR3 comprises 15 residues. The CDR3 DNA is TGTGCCAGCAACTTGCCCGGACTAACCGCCTACGAGCAGTACTTC. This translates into CASNLPGLTAYEQYF.

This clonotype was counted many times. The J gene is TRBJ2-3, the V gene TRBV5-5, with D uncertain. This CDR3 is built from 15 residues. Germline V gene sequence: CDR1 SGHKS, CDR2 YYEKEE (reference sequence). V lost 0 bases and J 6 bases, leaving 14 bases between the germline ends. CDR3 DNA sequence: TGTGCCAGCAGCTTGGTTATAGGTAGCTCGGATACGCAGTATTTT. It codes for CASSLVIGSSDTQYF.

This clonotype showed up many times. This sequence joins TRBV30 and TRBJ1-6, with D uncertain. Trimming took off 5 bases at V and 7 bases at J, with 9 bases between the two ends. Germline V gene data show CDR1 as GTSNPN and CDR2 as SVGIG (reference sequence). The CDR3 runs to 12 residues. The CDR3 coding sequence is TGTGCCTGGGGCAGGACCAATTCACCCCTCCACTTT. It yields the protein CAWGRTNSPLHF.

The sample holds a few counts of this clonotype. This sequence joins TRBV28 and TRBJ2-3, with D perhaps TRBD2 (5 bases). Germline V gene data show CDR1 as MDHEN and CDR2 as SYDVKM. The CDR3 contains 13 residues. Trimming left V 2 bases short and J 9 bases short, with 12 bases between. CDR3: CASSLKRRATQYF. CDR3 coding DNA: TGTGCCAGCAGTTTAAAGCGGCGGGCCACGCAGTATTTT.

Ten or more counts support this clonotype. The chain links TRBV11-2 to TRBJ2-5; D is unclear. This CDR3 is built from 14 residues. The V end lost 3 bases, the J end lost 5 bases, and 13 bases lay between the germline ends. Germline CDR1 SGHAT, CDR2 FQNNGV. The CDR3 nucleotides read TGTGCCAGCAGCTTTCGCGCCAGCCGGGAGACCCAGTACTTC. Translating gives CASSFRASRETQYF.

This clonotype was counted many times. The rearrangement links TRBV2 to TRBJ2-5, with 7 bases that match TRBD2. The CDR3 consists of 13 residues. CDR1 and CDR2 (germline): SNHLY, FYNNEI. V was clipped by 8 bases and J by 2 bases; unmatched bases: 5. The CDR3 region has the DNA TGTGCCAGCGCGGCTAGCGGACAAGAGACCCAGTACTTC. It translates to CASAASGQETQYF.

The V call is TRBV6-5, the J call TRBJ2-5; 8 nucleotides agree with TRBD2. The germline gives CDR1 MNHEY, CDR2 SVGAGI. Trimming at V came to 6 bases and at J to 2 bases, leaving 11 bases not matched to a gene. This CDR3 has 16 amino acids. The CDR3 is CASSSSVAGGQETQYF. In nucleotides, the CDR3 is TGTGCCAGCAGCTCGTCCGTGGCGGGGGGACAAGAGACCCAGTACTTC.

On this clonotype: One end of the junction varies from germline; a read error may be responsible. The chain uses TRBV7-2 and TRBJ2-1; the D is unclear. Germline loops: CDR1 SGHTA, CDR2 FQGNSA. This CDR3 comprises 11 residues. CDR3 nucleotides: TGTGCCAACAGCTTTAACAATGAGCAGTTCTTC. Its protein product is CANSFNNEQFF.

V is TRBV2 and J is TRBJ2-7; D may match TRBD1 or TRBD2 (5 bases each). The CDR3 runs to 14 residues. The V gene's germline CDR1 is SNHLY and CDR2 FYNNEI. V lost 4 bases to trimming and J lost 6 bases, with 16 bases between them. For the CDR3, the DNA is TGTGCCAGCAGTGGTGCGAGGGGTCGCACCGAGCAGTACTTC. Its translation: CASSGARGRTEQYF. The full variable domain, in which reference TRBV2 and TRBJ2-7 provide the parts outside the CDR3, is EPEVTQTPSHQVTQMGQEVILRCVPISNHLYFYWYRQILGQKVEFLVSFYNNEISEKSEIFDDQFSVERPDGSNFTLKIRSTKLEDSAMYFCASSGARGRTEQYFGPGTRLTVT.

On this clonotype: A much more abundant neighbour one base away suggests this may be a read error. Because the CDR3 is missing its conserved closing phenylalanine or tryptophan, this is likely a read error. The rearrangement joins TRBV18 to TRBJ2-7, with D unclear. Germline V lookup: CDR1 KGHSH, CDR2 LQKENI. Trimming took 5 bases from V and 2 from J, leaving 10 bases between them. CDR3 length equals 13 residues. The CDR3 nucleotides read TGTGCCAGCTCATCGGCGGCCGCCTACGAGCAGTACCTC. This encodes CASSSAAAYEQYL.

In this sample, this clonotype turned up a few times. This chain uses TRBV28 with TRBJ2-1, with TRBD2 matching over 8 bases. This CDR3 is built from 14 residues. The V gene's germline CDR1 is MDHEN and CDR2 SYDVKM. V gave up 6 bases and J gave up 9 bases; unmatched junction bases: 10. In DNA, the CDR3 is TGTGCCAGCAGCTTTAGCGGGGCCCGCGTTGAGCAGTTCTTC. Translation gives CASSFSGARVEQFF.

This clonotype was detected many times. The CDR3 DNA follows: TGCAGTGCTAGAATCAGGGGTGATTCACCCCTCCACTTT. Protein product: CSARIRGDSPLHF. The V call is TRBV20-1, the J call TRBJ1-6; D perhaps matches TRBD1 (6 bases). Germline V gene sequence: CDR1 DFQATT, CDR2 SNEGSKA (reference sequence). The CDR3 covers 13 residues. V was trimmed by 2 bases and J by 8 bases, leaving 10 bases between them.

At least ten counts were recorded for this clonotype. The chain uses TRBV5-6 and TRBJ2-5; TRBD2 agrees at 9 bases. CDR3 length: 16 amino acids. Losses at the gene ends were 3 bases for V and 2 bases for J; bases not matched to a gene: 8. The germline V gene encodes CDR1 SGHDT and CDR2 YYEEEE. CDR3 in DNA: TGTGCCAGCAGCTCCGCGGGGGGGGGGTGGCAAGAGACCCAGTACTTC. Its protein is CASSSAGGGWQETQYF.

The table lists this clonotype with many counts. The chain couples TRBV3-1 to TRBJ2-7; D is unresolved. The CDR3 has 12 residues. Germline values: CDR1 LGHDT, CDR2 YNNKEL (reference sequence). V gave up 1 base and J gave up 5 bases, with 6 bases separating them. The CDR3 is CASSQVAHEQYF. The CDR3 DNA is TGTGCCAGCAGCCAAGTTGCCCACGAGCAGTACTTC.

DNA for the CDR3: TGTGCCAGTAGTATTCCAGACCTGGGGAACACTGAAGCTTTCTTT. Its translation is CASSIPDLGNTEAFF. The genes are TRBV19 and TRBJ1-1; D ambiguous. V lost 3 bases, J lost 1 base, and 12 bases lay in between. This CDR3 spans 15 amino acids. Germline values: CDR1 LNHDA, CDR2 SQIVND (reference sequence).

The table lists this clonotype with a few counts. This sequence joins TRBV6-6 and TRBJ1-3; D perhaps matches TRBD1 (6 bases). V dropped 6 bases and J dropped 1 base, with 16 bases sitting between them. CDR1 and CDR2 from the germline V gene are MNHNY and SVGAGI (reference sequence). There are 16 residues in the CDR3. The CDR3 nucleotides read TGTGCCAGCAGCGGCCTCGGACAGACTTCTGGAAACACCATATATTTT. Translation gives CASSGLGQTSGNTIYF.

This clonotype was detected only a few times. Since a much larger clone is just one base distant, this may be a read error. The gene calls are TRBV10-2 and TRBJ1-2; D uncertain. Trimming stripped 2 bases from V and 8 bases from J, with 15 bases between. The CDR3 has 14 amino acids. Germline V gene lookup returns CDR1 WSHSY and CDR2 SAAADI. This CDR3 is CASSEDCFLGGYTF. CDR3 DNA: TGCGCCAGCAGTGAGGACTGCTTCCTGGGCGGCTACACCTTC.

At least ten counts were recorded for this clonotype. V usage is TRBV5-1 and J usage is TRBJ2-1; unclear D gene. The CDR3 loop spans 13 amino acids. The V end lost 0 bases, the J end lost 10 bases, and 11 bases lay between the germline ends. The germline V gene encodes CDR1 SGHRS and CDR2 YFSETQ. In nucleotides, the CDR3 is TGCGCCAGCAGCTTGGCTGGGTATCACGAGCAGTTCTTC. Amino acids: CASSLAGYHEQFF.

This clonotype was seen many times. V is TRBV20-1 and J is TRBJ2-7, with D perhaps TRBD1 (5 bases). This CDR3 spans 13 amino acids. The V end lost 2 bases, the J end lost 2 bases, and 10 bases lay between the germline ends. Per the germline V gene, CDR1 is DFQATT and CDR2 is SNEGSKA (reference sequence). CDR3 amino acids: CSARPGQTYEQYF. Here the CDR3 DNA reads TGCAGTGCTAGACCAGGACAAACCTACGAGCAGTACTTC.

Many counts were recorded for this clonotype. The CDR3 nucleotides read TGTGCCAGCAGGGACAGTCCCGGGTCTTCCTACGAGCAGTACTTC. Protein product: CASRDSPGSSYEQYF. The gene calls are TRBV6-5 and TRBJ2-7; D perhaps matches TRBD1 (6 bases). This CDR3 contains 15 residues. Trimming took 6 bases from V and 1 from J, leaving 16 bases between them. CDR1 and CDR2 from the germline V gene are MNHEY and SVGAGI.

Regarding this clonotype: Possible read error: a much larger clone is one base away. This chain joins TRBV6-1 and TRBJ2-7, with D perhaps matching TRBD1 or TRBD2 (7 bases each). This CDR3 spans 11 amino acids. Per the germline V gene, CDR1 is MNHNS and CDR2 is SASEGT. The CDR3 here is CAGRGGSQQYF. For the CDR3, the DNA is TGTGCCGGCAGGGGGGGATCCCAGCAGTACTTC.